This T cell receptor beta chain was documented in a study of blood T cell repertoires in COVID-19. The protocol was immunoSEQ multiplex PCR, while the TCRdb copy is restricted to in-frame clones and leaves out a portion. This sample has more than 150,000 clones, with approximately 94% found just once. Germline CDR1 is MGHRA and CDR2 is YSYEKL. Unmatched junction bases numbered 6, after V lost 0 bases and J lost 2 bases. CDR3 length: 17 amino acids. Patients in Seattle were enrolled during active infection, then followed longitudinally. Sequencing was done on a sample of peripheral blood. The rearrangement joins TRBV4-1 to TRBJ2-2, with 7 bases aligning to TRBD2. The clonotype comes from a man aged 30 to 39 with COVID-19, enrolled during active disease. DNA for the CDR3: TGCGCCAGCAGCCAAGACGTGGCGGGGGTTAACACCGGGGAGCTGTTTTTT. Residues: CASSQDVAGVNTGELFF.